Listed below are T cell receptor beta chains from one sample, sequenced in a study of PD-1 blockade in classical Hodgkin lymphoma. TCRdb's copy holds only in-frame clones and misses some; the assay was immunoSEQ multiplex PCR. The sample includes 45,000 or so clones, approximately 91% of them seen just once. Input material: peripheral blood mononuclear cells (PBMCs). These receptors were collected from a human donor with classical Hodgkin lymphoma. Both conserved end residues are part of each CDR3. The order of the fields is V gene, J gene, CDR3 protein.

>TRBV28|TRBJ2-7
CASSTQTGSYEQYF
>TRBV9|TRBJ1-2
CASSVGPQGGYTF
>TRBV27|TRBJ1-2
CASSLGQGFYGYTF
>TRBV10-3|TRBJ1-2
CAISEDRVYGYTF
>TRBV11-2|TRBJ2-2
CASSLDRVTGELFF
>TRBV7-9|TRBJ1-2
CASSRRPDRGAYYGYTF
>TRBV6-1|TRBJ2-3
CAGRGNLGSPATQYF
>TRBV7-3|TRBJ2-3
CASSLAGGTDTQYF
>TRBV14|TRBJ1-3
CASSQGGSGNTIYF
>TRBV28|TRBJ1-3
CASSLGGRDTIYF